Shown below are 7 T cell receptor beta chains from a single sample sequenced in a study of T cells expressing NK-cell markers. For each CDR3 protein, TCRdb gives one entry from its re-call of the 5' RACE reads, without DNA. The sample table sets out 500,000 to 700,000 distinct CDR3 sequences. The specimen was blood T cells: a sorted CD56 or NKG2C T cell subset, CD4+ or CD8+ T cells, or bulk PBMC T cells (not recorded which). The receptors come from a man younger than 35 in good health.

The J gene is TRBJ2-7, the V gene TRBV25-1. There are 12 residues in the CDR3. Per germline, CDR1 MGHDK and CDR2 SYGVNS. This chain's CDR3 is CASSDLAYEQYF.

The chain joins TRBV12-3 or TRBV12-4 to TRBJ2-1; TCRdb lists TRBD2, though no DNA is available to test this call. The CDR3 length is 13 residues. The chain's CDR3 is CASWAVGFNEQFF.

The gene calls are TRBV5-1 and TRBJ2-6; with no DNA, the TCRdb D assignment of TRBD1 cannot be verified. Germline CDR1 and CDR2: SGHRS and YFSETQ. This CDR3 is built from 20 residues. CDR3 in amino acids: CASSQKWTQGALSGANVLTF.

The V and J genes are TRBV27 and TRBJ2-7. Germline V lookup: CDR1 MNHEY, CDR2 SMNVEV (reference sequence). This CDR3 comprises 12 residues. CDR3 protein: CASSFRTGEQYF.

The chain combines TRBV6-5 with TRBJ2-7; checking the TCRdb D call of TRBD2 is not possible without DNA. Looked up from germline, CDR1 is MNHEY and CDR2 is SVGAGI. The CDR3 has 18 amino acids. The CDR3 sequence: CASSYSGLAGVGSYEQYF.

The V and J genes are TRBV28 and TRBJ2-7; TCRdb names TRBD2, which stays unverified in the absence of DNA. The CDR3 length is 14 residues. The germline V gene encodes CDR1 MDHEN and CDR2 SYDVKM. The CDR3 loop reads CASSTRTADNEQYF. Looking up the rest from reference TRBV28 and TRBJ2-7 gives the full variable domain: DVKVTQSSRYLVKRTGEKVFLECVQDMDHENMFWYRQDPGLGLRLIYFSYDVKMKEKGDIPEGYSVSREKKERFSLILESASTNQTSMYLCASSTRTADNEQYFGPGTRLTVT.

This chain uses TRBV27 with TRBJ2-7; the D call of TRBD2 rests on TCRdb alone, since no DNA is present to check it. Germline V gene sequence: CDR1 MNHEY, CDR2 SMNVEV (reference sequence). The CDR3 is 14 residues long. CDR3 in amino acids: CASSQGTSEAEQYF.